This TCR beta chain emerged from a study of OX40 agonist ivuxolimab in advanced cancers. Study-level background: An agonistic anti-OX40 (CD134) antibody, ivuxolimab, was used to treat the patients. One patient with hepatocellular carcinoma and two with cutaneous melanoma, three in all, had partial responses.

Method: immunoSEQ multiplex PCR; TCRdb's copy keeps in-frame clones and lacks some. The sample has roughly 72,000 clones, 81% seen once. Worth noting for this clone: What it binds is unknown.

Study conclusions and caveats: At 0.1 to 3.0 mg/kg, CD4+ and CD8+ blood T cells expanded clonally by week 6.

Trimming took off 2 bases at V and 4 bases at J, with 22 bases between the two ends. The CDR3 sequence is 17 residues long. From germline, CDR1 is SGHKS and CDR2 YYEKEE (reference sequence). The TCR was taken from an adult with an advanced solid tumor such as melanoma, head and neck, liver or kidney cancer. The rearrangement joins TRBV5-5 to TRBJ2-7, with D perhaps TRBD1 (5 bases). This material consisted of CD4+ or CD8+ T cells sorted from blood, taken in a trial of the OX40 agonist ivuxolimab. CDR3 nucleotide sequence: TGTGCCAGCAGCTTTGGTTTTTCTTCCAGGACAAGATACGAGCAGTACTTC. Its translation is CASSFGFSSRTRYEQYF.